The 9 T cell receptor beta chains presented below share a single source sample, sequenced in a study of blood T cell repertoires in COVID-19 (dated by TCRdb to about 2020). Library preparation employed the immunoSEQ multiplex PCR assay. TCRdb limited this immuneACCESS table to in-frame rearrangements with V and J called. A share of clones is missing; checked studies link under half to unresolved V genes, and the rest is unexplained. This sample holds around 140,000 clones; 80% were observed only once. About 3.5% of the sample is held by the ten biggest clonotypes. The source material was peripheral blood. The receptors derive from a man in his 70s who had recovered from COVID-19.

The rearrangement joins TRBV27 to TRBJ2-5; perhaps TRBD1 as D (5 bases). Per germline, CDR1 MNHEY and CDR2 SMNVEV (reference sequence). V lost 2 bases, J lost 4 bases, and 11 bases lay in between. The CDR3 contains 14 residues. In nucleotides, the CDR3 is TGTGCCAGCAGTTTAGCCAGGGAAGTAGAGACCCAGTACTTC. Protein product: CASSLAREVETQYF.

The rearrangement joins TRBV6-5 to TRBJ1-5, with 9 bases fitting TRBD1. The CDR3 sequence is 15 residues long. In germline, CDR1 is MNHEY, CDR2 SVGAGI. V lost 4 bases, J lost 6 bases, and 7 bases stayed unmatched. The CDR3 sequence is CASSSDRGEGQPQHF. CDR3 DNA sequence: TGTGCCAGCAGTTCGGACAGGGGAGAAGGTCAGCCCCAGCATTTT.

The V and J genes are TRBV9 and TRBJ2-7, with 7 bases fitting TRBD1. Germline CDR1 is SGDLS and CDR2 is YYNGEE. V was clipped by 4 bases and J by 5 bases; unmatched bases: 12. The CDR3 spans 15 residues. The CDR3 loop reads CASSPVGGNLHEQYF. CDR3 in DNA: TGTGCCAGCAGCCCCGTAGGGGGCAACCTGCACGAGCAGTACTTC. Complete variable domain (other parts from reference TRBV9 and TRBJ2-7): DSGVTQTPKHLITATGQRVTLRCSPRSGDLSVYWYQQSLDQGLQFLIQYYNGEERAKGNILERFSAQQFPDLHSELNLSSLELGDSALYFCASSPVGGNLHEQYFGPGTRLTVT.

This clone was seen many times. CDR3 bases: TGTGCCAGCAGTCTCAGGAAAACTTCTGGAAACACCATATATTTT. Translating it yields CASSLRKTSGNTIYF. The chain has TRBV6-2 or TRBV6-3 and TRBJ1-3; D gene ambiguous. Germline-derived CDR1 and CDR2 are MNHEY and SVGEGT. The V end was cut by 5 bases, the J end by 1 base, with 12 bases between. There are 15 residues in the CDR3.

In DNA form, the CDR3 reads TGTGCCAGCAGACCTAGGGGGCGCTTCTATGGCTACACCTTC. Amino acid sequence: CASRPRGRFYGYTF. The rearrangement uses TRBV27 and TRBJ1-2; 7 bases fit TRBD1. Losses at the gene ends were 6 bases for V and 4 bases for J; bases not matched to a gene: 8. This CDR3 has 14 residues. Germline lookup yields CDR1 MNHEY and CDR2 SMNVEV (reference sequence).

This clone appeared a few times. The chain couples TRBV12-3 or TRBV12-4 to TRBJ2-7, with no clear D. There are 12 residues in the CDR3. V gave up 5 bases and J gave up 7 bases, with 12 bases separating them. CDR3 in amino acids: CASSLRYGEQYF. The CDR3 DNA reads TGTGCCAGCAGTCTCCGCTACGGTGAGCAGTACTTC.

This rearrangement joins TRBV9 to TRBJ2-7; D unresolved. Trimming cost V 0 bases and J 2 bases, with 12 bases left between them. From germline, CDR1 is SGDLS and CDR2 YYNGEE. This CDR3 is 15 amino acids long. CDR3 region: CASSVGQTSTYEQYF. Written as DNA, the CDR3 is TGTGCCAGCAGCGTAGGCCAAACGAGTACCTACGAGCAGTACTTC.

This clone was seen a handful of times. J is TRBJ2-7 and V is TRBV4-1, with 7 bases aligning to TRBD1. Germline V gene data show CDR1 as MGHRA and CDR2 as YSYEKL. Trimming removed 4 bases from V and 3 bases from J; junction bases left unmatched: 9. CDR3 length: 15 residues. The DNA of the CDR3 is TGCGCCAGCAGCCCCGGTGGGCAGGGGGTCTACGAGCAGTACTTC. As protein: CASSPGGQGVYEQYF.

This chain uses TRBV14 with TRBJ2-7, with TRBD1 matching 8 bases. V was clipped by 1 base and J by 4 bases; unmatched bases: 6. Germline V gives CDR1 SGHDN, CDR2 FVKESK. The CDR3 has 15 amino acids. The CDR3 DNA sequence: TGTGCCAGCAGCCAAGCGGGACAGGTGGGGTACGAGCAGTACTTC. Translation: CASSQAGQVGYEQYF.